These T cell receptor beta chains were read from a single sample in a study of blood T cell repertoires in COVID-19. Measured with immunoSEQ multiplex PCR; TCRdb has only the in-frame clones, and not every one. The table shows about 250,000 clones, with around 82% occurring only once. Input material: peripheral blood. These receptors were taken from a man in his forties with active or convalescent COVID-19. Each CDR3 is given with its conserved first and last residue. D genes are given only for firm matches. Part of the rows lack a size; the others show once, few, many or a class for expanded clones.

V gene: TRBV5-1
clone size: -
D gene: -
J gene: TRBJ2-1
CDR3 protein: CASSHGNNEQFF
CDR3 DNA: TGCGCCAGCAGCCACGGGAACAATGAGCAGTTCTTC

V gene: TRBV6-6
clone size: -
D gene: TRBD1
J gene: TRBJ2-2
CDR3 protein: CASSSQGTGELFF
CDR3 DNA: TGTGCCAGCAGTTCACAGGGGACGGGGGAGCTGTTTTTT

V gene: TRBV4-1
clone size: -
D gene: TRBD2
J gene: TRBJ2-7
CDR3 protein: CASSQGTSAYEQYF
CDR3 DNA: TGCGCCAGCAGCCAAGGGACTAGCGCCTACGAGCAGTACTTC

V gene: TRBV7-2
clone size: -
D gene: TRBD1
J gene: TRBJ1-1
CDR3 protein: CASSPGQGATEAFF
CDR3 DNA: TGTGCCAGCAGCCCCGGACAGGGGGCCACTGAAGCTTTCTTT

V gene: TRBV7-2
clone size: -
D gene: -
J gene: TRBJ2-7
CDR3 protein: CASSLQLLGSREQYF
CDR3 DNA: TGTGCCAGCAGCTTACAACTCTTGGGCTCTCGGGAGCAGTACTTC

V gene: TRBV30
clone size: -
D gene: -
J gene: TRBJ2-7
CDR3 protein: CAWSVGGTISYEQYF
CDR3 DNA: TGTGCCTGGAGTGTGGGCGGGACCATCTCCTACGAGCAGTACTTC

V gene: TRBV7-9
clone size: -
D gene: -
J gene: TRBJ1-1
CDR3 protein: CASSEMNTEAFF
CDR3 DNA: TGTGCCAGCAGCGAGATGAACACTGAAGCTTTCTTT

V gene: TRBV24-1
clone size: -
D gene: -
J gene: TRBJ2-5
CDR3 protein: CATSDFTRETQYF
CDR3 DNA: TGTGCCACCAGTGATTTCACGAGAGAGACCCAGTACTTC

V gene: TRBV30
clone size: -
D gene: TRBD2
J gene: TRBJ2-3
CDR3 protein: CAWQGLADTDTQYF
CDR3 DNA: TGTGCCTGGCAAGGGCTAGCGGACACAGATACGCAGTATTTT

V gene: TRBV10-3
clone size: -
D gene: -
J gene: TRBJ2-3
CDR3 protein: CAISQGADTQYF
CDR3 DNA: TGTGCCATTTCTCAAGGGGCAGATACGCAGTATTTT

V gene: TRBV6-6
clone size: -
D gene: -
J gene: TRBJ1-1
CDR3 protein: CASSYSEANTEAFF
CDR3 DNA: TGTGCCAGCAGTTACTCTGAGGCGAACACTGAAGCTTTCTTT

V gene: TRBV30
clone size: -
D gene: -
J gene: TRBJ1-1
CDR3 protein: CAWSNRGTEAFF
CDR3 DNA: TGTGCCTGGAGTAATAGGGGGACTGAAGCTTTCTTT

V gene: TRBV6-5
clone size: few
D gene: TRBD1
J gene: TRBJ1-2
CDR3 protein: CASTRDRAKNYGYTF
CDR3 DNA: TGTGCCAGCACCCGAGACAGGGCAAAGAACTATGGCTACACCTTC

V gene: TRBV28
clone size: -
D gene: TRBD1
J gene: TRBJ2-7
CDR3 protein: CASTGTGGALYEQYF
CDR3 DNA: TGTGCCAGCACTGGGACAGGGGGCGCTTTATACGAGCAGTACTTC

V gene: TRBV18
clone size: -
D gene: TRBD2
J gene: TRBJ2-7
CDR3 protein: CASSPSGGGSYEQYF
CDR3 DNA: TGTGCCAGCTCACCAAGCGGGGGTGGCTCCTACGAGCAGTACTTC

V gene: TRBV27
clone size: -
D gene: -
J gene: TRBJ1-5
CDR3 protein: CASTTGINQPQHF
CDR3 DNA: TGTGCCAGCACAACAGGGATCAATCAGCCCCAGCATTTT

V gene: TRBV6-6
clone size: few
D gene: -
J gene: TRBJ1-5
CDR3 protein: CASRRQGNSNQPQHF
CDR3 DNA: TGTGCCAGCAGGCGGCAGGGGAATAGCAATCAGCCCCAGCATTTT

V gene: TRBV5-5
clone size: -
D gene: -
J gene: TRBJ2-6
CDR3 protein: CASSLVWPPGVGANVLTF
CDR3 DNA: TGTGCCAGCAGCTTGGTCTGGCCTCCCGGGGTTGGGGCCAACGTCCTGACTTTC

V gene: TRBV10-2
clone size: -
D gene: TRBD2
J gene: TRBJ2-6
CDR3 protein: CASRRGGPPSGANVLTF
CDR3 DNA: TGCGCCAGCAGGAGGGGAGGGCCCCCTTCTGGGGCCAACGTCCTGACTTTC

V gene: TRBV9
clone size: -
D gene: TRBD1
J gene: TRBJ2-5
CDR3 protein: CASSGGTGQETQYF
CDR3 DNA: TGTGCCAGCAGTGGAGGGACAGGCCAAGAGACCCAGTACTTC

V gene: TRBV9
clone size: -
D gene: TRBD1
J gene: TRBJ1-5
CDR3 protein: CASSAGQGGVGDQPQHF
CDR3 DNA: TGTGCCAGCAGCGCGGGACAGGGGGGCGTTGGCGATCAGCCCCAGCATTTT

V gene: TRBV6-5
clone size: few
D gene: -
J gene: TRBJ1-2
CDR3 protein: CASSYSTSPRTDGYTF
CDR3 DNA: TGTGCCAGCAGTTACTCGACGTCCCCCAGGACTGATGGCTACACCTTC

V gene: TRBV3-1/TRBV3-2
clone size: few
D gene: -
J gene: TRBJ1-1
CDR3 protein: CASSQDSRRDTEAFF
CDR3 DNA: TGTGCCAGCAGCCAAGATTCGCGGAGAGACACTGAAGCTTTCTTT

V gene: TRBV7-8
clone size: few
D gene: -
J gene: TRBJ1-3
CDR3 protein: CASSLGSGGGNTIYF
CDR3 DNA: TGTGCCAGCAGCTTAGGGTCGGGGGGTGGAAACACCATATATTTT

V gene: TRBV19
clone size: -
D gene: -
J gene: TRBJ1-1
CDR3 protein: CASSLGVSFGTEAFF
CDR3 DNA: TGTGCCAGTAGCCTGGGAGTGAGCTTTGGGACTGAAGCTTTCTTT

V gene: TRBV6-2/TRBV6-3
clone size: once
D gene: TRBD2
J gene: TRBJ2-2
CDR3 protein: CASSYPTSGDTGELFF
CDR3 DNA: TGTGCCAGCAGTTACCCGACTAGCGGGGACACCGGGGAGCTGTTTTTT

V gene: TRBV4-1
clone size: -
D gene: TRBD1
J gene: TRBJ2-7
CDR3 protein: CASSQDAGGFDEQYF
CDR3 DNA: TGCGCCAGCAGCCAAGACGCAGGGGGCTTCGACGAGCAGTACTTC

V gene: TRBV6-1
clone size: -
D gene: TRBD1
J gene: TRBJ2-4
CDR3 protein: CASSEDRGVQYF
CDR3 DNA: TGTGCCAGCAGTGAAGACAGGGGGGTTCAGTACTTC

V gene: TRBV7-6
clone size: -
D gene: -
J gene: TRBJ1-5
CDR3 protein: CASSLAEGGSNQPQHF
CDR3 DNA: TGTGCCAGCAGCTTAGCGGAGGGAGGTAGCAATCAGCCCCAGCATTTT

V gene: TRBV3-1/TRBV3-2
clone size: -
D gene: TRBD2
J gene: TRBJ2-7
CDR3 protein: CASSGGVYEQYF
CDR3 DNA: TGTGCCAGCTCGGGAGGGGTCTACGAGCAGTACTTC

V gene: TRBV30
clone size: -
D gene: -
J gene: TRBJ2-7
CDR3 protein: CAWSRSEVGEQYF
CDR3 DNA: TGTGCCTGGAGTCGCAGCGAAGTGGGCGAGCAGTACTTC

V gene: TRBV4-1
clone size: many
D gene: TRBD2
J gene: TRBJ2-3
CDR3 protein: CASSQRLAGEGQRTDTQYF
CDR3 DNA: TGCGCCAGCAGCCAGAGACTAGCGGGAGAAGGGCAGCGCACAGATACGCAGTATTTT

V gene: TRBV6-1
clone size: -
D gene: TRBD1
J gene: TRBJ1-3
CDR3 protein: CASSDGQGASNTIYF
CDR3 DNA: TGTGCCAGCAGTGACGGACAGGGGGCGAGTAACACCATATATTTT

V gene: TRBV6-2/TRBV6-3
clone size: -
D gene: TRBD2
J gene: TRBJ2-7
CDR3 protein: CASSYPTGGARYEQYF
CDR3 DNA: TGTGCCAGCAGTTACCCTACGGGGGGGGCCCGCTACGAGCAGTACTTC

V gene: TRBV3-1/TRBV3-2
clone size: -
D gene: -
J gene: TRBJ2-6
CDR3 protein: CASSQEKVARAFSGANVLTF
CDR3 DNA: TGTGCCAGCAGCCAAGAGAAAGTGGCCAGGGCCTTCTCTGGGGCCAACGTCCTGACTTTC